These T cell receptor beta chains were read from a single sample in a study of blood T cell repertoires in COVID-19. Data came from immunoSEQ multiplex PCR; TCRdb stores just in-frame clones and leaves some out. This sample has approximately 280,000 clones, with around 85% found just once. The specimen sequenced was peripheral blood. These receptor sequences come from a woman aged 70-85 years with acute or convalescent COVID-19. Both conserved end residues are part of each CDR3. The D gene is left open where the match is weak. Some rows mark clone size as missing; the rest say once, few, many or name a class of expanded clone.

TRBD1 | TRBJ1-1 | TRBV29-1 | - | TGCAGCGCCCTGGACAGGCGGACTGAAGCTTTCTTT | CSALDRRTEAFF
- | TRBJ1-5 | TRBV18 | - | TGTGCCAGCTCACCGGGAGGGGATCAGCCCCAGCATTTT | CASSPGGDQPQHF
- | TRBJ2-5 | TRBV3-1/TRBV3-2 | - | TGTGCCAGCAGCCCTTACGGAGAGACCCAGTACTTC | CASSPYGETQYF
TRBD2 | TRBJ2-7 | TRBV6-6 | - | TGTGCCAGCAGTCGACATAGCGGGGGTGTCCCCTACGAGCAGTACTTC | CASSRHSGGVPYEQYF
TRBD1 | TRBJ2-3 | TRBV6-5 | - | TGTGCCAGCCGTCCGGGACAGGGGTGGGCAGATACGCAGTATTTT | CASRPGQGWADTQYF
- | TRBJ1-2 | TRBV6-5 | - | TGTGCCAGCAGGCGAGGACAGTTCTATGGCTACACCTTC | CASRRGQFYGYTF
- | TRBJ1-5 | TRBV2 | - | TGTGCCAGCAGTGCGACAGCTAGCAATCAGCCCCAGCATTTT | CASSATASNQPQHF
TRBD2 | TRBJ2-1 | TRBV5-8 | - | TGTGCCAGCAGCTTGGAGCAACTATTAAGCGGGGCCTACAATGAGCAGTTCTTC | CASSLEQLLSGAYNEQFF
TRBD1 | TRBJ2-7 | TRBV11-2 | - | TGTGCCAGCACCCCGACAGGGGCGAGCTCCTACGAGCAGTACTTC | CASTPTGASSYEQYF
- | TRBJ1-2 | TRBV7-9 | - | TGTGCCAGCAGCGATGAGGTGGTAGGGGCATCGTATGGCTACACCTTC | CASSDEVVGASYGYTF
- | TRBJ2-1 | TRBV6-5 | - | TGTGCCAGCGGTAGCCTCTACAATGAGCAGTTCTTC | CASGSLYNEQFF
- | TRBJ2-3 | TRBV5-1 | once | TGCGCCAGCAGCTTGGATCTAACTTGGGGCGGGAATACGCAGTATTTT | CASSLDLTWGGNTQYF
TRBD1 | TRBJ1-2 | TRBV5-4 | - | TGTGCCAGCAGCGCGGACAGGGGTAACTATGGCTACACCTTC | CASSADRGNYGYTF
- | TRBJ1-5 | TRBV6-5 | - | TGTGCCAGCACCATAGATAGCAATCAGCCCCAGCATTTT | CASTIDSNQPQHF
- | TRBJ1-1 | TRBV19 | - | TGTGCCAGTAGTATGGGGCAGCCATACACTGAAGCTTTCTTT | CASSMGQPYTEAFF
- | TRBJ1-3 | TRBV30 | - | TGTGCCTGGAGTCGGTTCTCTGGAAACACCATATATTTT | CAWSRFSGNTIYF
- | TRBJ1-1 | TRBV19 | - | TGTGCCAGTAGTCGTACTATTCAGGGGCCCACTGAAGCTTTCTTT | CASSRTIQGPTEAFF
TRBD2 | TRBJ2-3 | TRBV5-1 | - | TGCGCCAGCAGCTTGGTGACGGGGGGGCTGGCAGATACGCAGTATTTT | CASSLVTGGLADTQYF
TRBD1 | TRBJ2-2 | TRBV2 | - | TGTGCCAGCCGACAGGGCGGGTACACCGGGGAGCTGTTTTTT | CASRQGGYTGELFF
- | TRBJ1-2 | TRBV5-1 | - | TGCGCCAGCAGCGATCCCTCCGGGGGAGGGGGCTATGGCTACACCTTC | CASSDPSGGGGYGYTF
- | TRBJ2-1 | TRBV7-8 | - | TGTGCCAGCAGCTTAGCGATAGAGGCATATTCCCCCTCCTACAATGAGCAGTTCTTC | CASSLAIEAYSPSYNEQFF
- | TRBJ1-2 | TRBV25-1 | - | TGTGCCAGCACCCCGTCGGGAGGGGGCTATGGCTACACCTTC | CASTPSGGGYGYTF
- | TRBJ1-5 | TRBV10-3 | - | TGTGCCATCAGTGAGTCTCGGGGGAATCAGCCCCAGCATTTT | CAISESRGNQPQHF
TRBD2 | TRBJ2-3 | TRBV6-5 | - | TGTGCCACTTCGAGGACTAGCGGCACAGATACGCAGTATTTT | CATSRTSGTDTQYF
TRBD1 | TRBJ2-3 | TRBV24-1 | - | TGTGCCACCGGGACAGGGGGCACAGATACGCAGTATTTT | CATGTGGTDTQYF
- | TRBJ2-6 | TRBV25-1 | - | TGTGCCAGCACCAGGCCTGGTGGGGCCAACGTCCTGACTTTC | CASTRPGGANVLTF
TRBD1 | TRBJ2-7 | TRBV10-1 | - | TGCGCCAGCAGTAAGGACAGGGGGTTTCGCGAGCAGTACTTC | CASSKDRGFREQYF
- | TRBJ2-7 | TRBV7-9 | - | TGTGCCAGCAGCCCTAACGCAGGCTCCTACGAGCAGTACTTC | CASSPNAGSYEQYF
- | TRBJ1-1 | TRBV5-1 | - | TGCGCCAGCAGCTTGGCCGGACTTTCTCTGGAAGCTTTCTTT | CASSLAGLSLEAFF
TRBD1 | TRBJ1-1 | TRBV18 | few | TGTGCCAGCTCAGAACAGACAGGGGTGAACACTGAAGCTTTCTTT | CASSEQTGVNTEAFF
- | TRBJ2-7 | TRBV30 | few | TGTGCCGGAGGAACAGACCACGAGCAGTACTTC | CAGGTDHEQYF
TRBD2 | TRBJ2-5 | TRBV29-1 | - | TGCAGCGTCAGACTAGCGCGAGAGACCCAGTACTTC | CSVRLARETQYF
TRBD1 | TRBJ1-5 | TRBV7-8 | - | TGTGCCAGCAGCCTCTCGGCTACAGGGGCTCAGGCCCAGCATTTT | CASSLSATGAQAQHF
- | TRBJ2-5 | TRBV4-2 | - | TGTGCCAGCAGCCGCGCTAGCGCTCAAGAGACCCAGTACTTC | CASSRASAQETQYF
- | TRBJ1-2 | TRBV30 | - | TGTGCCTGGAGTATGGGGGGGCGCGGAGGCTACACCTTC | CAWSMGGRGGYTF
- | TRBJ1-5 | TRBV6-6 | - | TGTGCCAGCAGAACTGGGACTGCCGTCAATCAGCCCCAGCATTTT | CASRTGTAVNQPQHF
TRBD1 | TRBJ1-3 | TRBV18 | - | TGTGCCAGCTCACCACCGACAGGGCACTCTGGAAACACCATATATTTT | CASSPPTGHSGNTIYF
- | TRBJ1-1 | TRBV2 | - | TGTGCCAGCATACCAGTGAACACTGAAGCTTTCTTT | CASIPVNTEAFF
- | TRBJ1-6 | TRBV4-1 | - | - | CASSQFWRGSSYNSPLHF
- | TRBJ2-3 | TRBV13 | - | TGTGCCAGCTCGAGTCGGCGGGGATCTAGCACAGATACGCAGTATTTT | CASSSRRGSSTDTQYF
- | TRBJ1-2 | TRBV11-2 | - | TGTGCCAGCAGCTTAGATGGCCAGGGCCCCTACTATGGCTACACCTTC | CASSLDGQGPYYGYTF
- | TRBJ2-4 | TRBV3-1/TRBV3-2 | - | TGTGCCAGCAGCCAAGGTCTCGTCCGCATTCAGTACTTC | CASSQGLVRIQYF
TRBD1 | TRBJ1-2 | TRBV2 | - | TGTGCCAGCAGGGAGGACAGGGGGCGGTTAGGCTACACCTTC | CASREDRGRLGYTF
TRBD1 | TRBJ2-5 | TRBV18 | - | TGTGCCAGCTCACCGGGGACAGGCGTCCGAGAGACCCAGTACTTC | CASSPGTGVRETQYF
TRBD1 | TRBJ1-4 | TRBV6-5 | - | TGTGCCAGCGGACAGGACCTATATGAAAAACTGTTTTTT | CASGQDLYEKLFF
- | TRBJ2-6 | TRBV9 | once | TGTGCCAGCAGCGTCTCTTCCGGGGCCAACGTCCTGACTTTC | CASSVSSGANVLTF
TRBD2 | TRBJ2-5 | TRBV7-2 | once | TGTGCCAGCAGCCTGCCCAGGGCTAGCGGGGAAGAGACCCAGTACTTC | CASSLPRASGEETQYF
- | TRBJ1-2 | TRBV9 | few | TGTGCCAGCAGCGTAGGGGGCGTCTCGCGCTATGGCTACACCTTC | CASSVGGVSRYGYTF
- | TRBJ1-6 | TRBV5-8 | few | TGTGCCAGCAGCTTAACGGAGAGCTCCTATAATTCACCCCTCCACTTT | CASSLTESSYNSPLHF
TRBD1 | TRBJ1-1 | TRBV3-1/TRBV3-2 | - | TGTGCCAGCAGCCATGAGTTGGACAGGGCGAACACTGAAGCTTTCTTT | CASSHELDRANTEAFF
TRBD1 | TRBJ2-7 | TRBV11-2 | - | TGTGCCAGCAGCCGACAGGGAGCATTTCGACCCCACGAGCAGTACTTC | CASSRQGAFRPHEQYF
TRBD1 | TRBJ1-4 | TRBV30 | - | TGTGCCTGGAGTGGCGGGACAGGGAGGGAAAAACTGTTTTTT | CAWSGGTGREKLFF
TRBD2 | TRBJ2-7 | TRBV14 | - | TGTGCCAGCAGCCCGGGACTAAGGGCGCAGTACTTC | CASSPGLRAQYF
TRBD1 | TRBJ2-2 | TRBV6-5 | - | TGTGCCAGTAGTCCGAGGACAGGGCCCCCCGGGGAGCTGTTTTTT | CASSPRTGPPGELFF
- | TRBJ2-7 | TRBV21-1 | - | TGTGCCAGCAGCAAACGGCCGAGGGAGCAGTACTTC | CASSKRPREQYF
- | TRBJ1-1 | TRBV18 | - | TGTGCCAGCTCACCACCGAAATCCGGGACTGAAGCTTTCTTT | CASSPPKSGTEAFF
TRBD1 | TRBJ1-3 | TRBV24-1 | - | TGTGCCACCAGTGATTCCGGGACAGGCTCTGGAAACACCATATATTTT | CATSDSGTGSGNTIYF
- | TRBJ2-1 | TRBV5-6 | once | TGTGCCAGCAGCGCCAGGGGCGCACTGGGATACAATGAGCAGTTCTTC | CASSARGALGYNEQFF
TRBD1 | TRBJ1-2 | TRBV6-5 | - | TGTGCCAGCAGTTGGGGCGCGACAGGGGGGGGCTACACCTTC | CASSWGATGGGYTF